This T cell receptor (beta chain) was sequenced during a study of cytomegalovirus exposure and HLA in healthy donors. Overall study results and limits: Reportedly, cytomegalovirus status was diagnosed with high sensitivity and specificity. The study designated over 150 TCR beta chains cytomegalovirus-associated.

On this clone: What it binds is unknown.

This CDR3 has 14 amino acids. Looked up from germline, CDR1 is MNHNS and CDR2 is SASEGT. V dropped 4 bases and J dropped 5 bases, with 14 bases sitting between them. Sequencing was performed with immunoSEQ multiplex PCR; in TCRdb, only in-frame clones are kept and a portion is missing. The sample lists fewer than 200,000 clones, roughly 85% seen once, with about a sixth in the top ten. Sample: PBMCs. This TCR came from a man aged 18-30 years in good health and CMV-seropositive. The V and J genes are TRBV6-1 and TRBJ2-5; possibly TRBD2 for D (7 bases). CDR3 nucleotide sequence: TGTGCCAGCAGTGTGGGAGGGGGGCTCGAGACCCAGTACTTC. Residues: CASSVGGGLETQYF.